One and the same sample provided the 17 T cell receptor beta chains below, sequenced in a study of regulatory T cells in long-lasting Graves disease. Investigators prepared the TCR beta libraries by applying iRepertoire HTBI primers and Arm-PCR of CDR3 regions. TCRdb analysed the multiplex PCR reads with MiXCR anew, one entry per CDR3 protein. Of about 560,000 distinct CDR3 sequences in the sample, roughly 15% are singletons; the top ten hold around 12%. The time point denotes: newly diagnosed GD, antithyroid drugs for less than 3 months. The authors made the TCR library using RNA they extracted from PBMCs. The sample was also linked to a second study, of T cells in Graves' hyperthyroidism and ophthalmopathy.

The material was peripheral blood mononuclear cells (PBMCs), obtained at new diagnosis, from a patient treated with antithyroid drugs. The receptors derive from a man younger than 30 with Graves disease.

At least ten counts were recorded for this clonotype. This sequence joins TRBV12-3 or TRBV12-4 and TRBJ2-7, with a possible D match to TRBD1 (7 bases). V was trimmed by 5 bases and J by 2 bases, leaving 19 bases between them. The CDR3 is 16 residues long. CDR3 protein: CASSGMGGQDAYEQYF. The CDR3 region has the DNA TGTGCCAGCAGTGGTATGGGAGGACAGGACGCCTACGAGCAGTACTTC.

This clonotype came up many times. The chain has TRBV10-3 and TRBJ2-7; 10 nucleotides agree with TRBD1. Per germline, CDR1 ENHRY and CDR2 SYGVKD. This CDR3 spans 16 amino acids. V shed 0 bases, J shed 2 bases, and the junction held 4 bases outside the gene matches. The CDR3 region has the DNA TGTGCCATCAGTGAGTCGCCGGGACAGGGGCCCTACGAGCAGTACTTC. It translates to CAISESPGQGPYEQYF.

This sequence joins TRBV9 and TRBJ1-2; D might be TRBD1 (5 bases). Germline lookup yields CDR1 SGDLS and CDR2 YYNGEE. The V end was cut by 3 bases, the J end by 2 bases, with 11 bases between. This CDR3 has 14 amino acids. Here the CDR3 DNA reads TGTGCCAGCAGCGAACAGGCGAAAAACTATGGCTACACCTTC. Residues: CASSEQAKNYGYTF. The full variable domain, its missing parts supplied by reference TRBV9 and TRBJ1-2, is DSGVTQTPKHLITATGQRVTLRCSPRSGDLSVYWYQQSLDQGLQFLIQYYNGEERAKGNILERFSAQQFPDLHSELNLSSLELGDSALYFCASSEQAKNYGYTFGSGTRLTVV.

This clonotype has only a few counts. The J gene is TRBJ2-7, the V gene TRBV6-2 or TRBV6-3, with 9 nucleotides matching TRBD2. Trimming took 2 bases from V and 5 from J; bases not matched to a gene: 10. From germline, CDR1 is MNHEY and CDR2 SVGEGT. This CDR3 is built from 16 residues. The chain's CDR3 is CASSYPTAGGLDEQYF. The CDR3 coding sequence is TGTGCCAGCAGTTACCCCACGGCGGGAGGGTTGGACGAGCAGTACTTC.

This clonotype was seen ten or more times. The rearrangement joins TRBV28 to TRBJ2-7; 8 bases line up with TRBD2. The V gene's germline CDR1 is MDHEN and CDR2 SYDVKM. The CDR3 is made up of 18 amino acids. V gave up 5 bases and J gave up 5 bases; unmatched junction bases: 20. CDR3 loop: CASSARGRSGSIFDEQYF. The CDR3 bases are TGTGCCAGCAGTGCCCGAGGGCGGAGCGGGAGTATTTTCGACGAGCAGTACTTC. Together with reference TRBV28 and TRBJ2-7, the CDR3 gives the full variable domain: DVKVTQSSRYLVKRTGEKVFLECVQDMDHENMFWYRQDPGLGLRLIYFSYDVKMKEKGDIPEGYSVSREKKERFSLILESASTNQTSMYLCASSARGRSGSIFDEQYFGPGTRLTVT.

This chain links TRBV5-4 with TRBJ2-7, with 7 nucleotides matching TRBD2. The J segment lost 5 bases and the V segment lost 4 bases, leaving 12 bases of the junction unmatched. In germline, CDR1 is SGHNT, CDR2 YYREEE (reference sequence). This CDR3 comprises 15 residues. The DNA for the CDR3 is TGTGCCAGCAGCGGGGTGGCGGGAGCGGTCCACGAGCAGTACTTC. Its translation: CASSGVAGAVHEQYF.

In its sample, this clonotype was seen once. The conserved phenylalanine or tryptophan normally closing the CDR3 is absent here, so this likely arose from a read error. The rearrangement links TRBV18 to TRBJ1-5; D unresolved. Germline V lookup: CDR1 KGHSH, CDR2 LQKENI. The length of the CDR3 is 13 residues. Trimming removed 3 bases at V and 0 bases at J, with 3 bases between. The CDR3 sequence is CASSPDSNQPQHL. The CDR3 DNA follows: TGTGCCAGCTCACCTGATAGCAATCAGCCCCAGCATCTT.

This clonotype was seen repeatedly, ten times or more. The DNA of the CDR3 is TGTGCCAGCAGCCCTCCGGACTTCGACTGGGAAGAGACCCAGTACTTC. Its translation: CASSPPDFDWEETQYF. The chain carries TRBV7-9 and TRBJ2-5, with D tentatively TRBD2 (5 bases). The CDR3 runs 16 residues. V was trimmed by 5 bases and J by 3 bases, leaving 19 bases between them. Germline CDR1 and CDR2: SEHNR and FQNEAQ (reference sequence).

This clonotype was recorded many times. V is TRBV20-1 and J is TRBJ1-1; unclear D gene. This CDR3 contains 16 residues. The germline CDR1 and CDR2 sequences are DFQATT and SNEGSKA (reference sequence). V gave up 5 bases and J gave up 4 bases, with 23 bases separating them. As DNA, the CDR3 is TGCAGTGCTCGTGTTTCAGGAACTCAACGGGTCACTGAAGCTTTCTTT. This sequence encodes CSARVSGTQRVTEAFF.

This clonotype was found a few times. This chain links TRBV5-1 with TRBJ2-2; D unresolved. This CDR3 is built from 12 residues. The V end was cut by 1 base, the J end by 6 bases, with 4 bases between. Germline assignment: CDR1 SGHRS and CDR2 YFSETQ. In nucleotides, the CDR3 is TGCGCCAGCAGCTTGTTAGCCGGGGAGCTGTTTTTT. Amino acid sequence: CASSLLAGELFF.

This chain connects TRBV27 to TRBJ1-2; D gene unclear. Germline CDR1 is MNHEY and CDR2 is SMNVEV (reference sequence). The V end was cut by 1 base, the J end by 3 bases, with 12 bases between. CDR3 length: 15 residues. In DNA form, the CDR3 reads TGTGCCAGCAGTTTATTGGGCGGCGGCGACTATGGCTACACCTTC. Protein product: CASSLLGGGDYGYTF.

The rearrangement uses TRBV4-1 and TRBJ1-3; D perhaps matches TRBD1 (5 bases). The V end lost 4 bases, the J end lost 1 base, and 14 bases lay between the germline ends. Per the germline V gene, CDR1 is MGHRA and CDR2 is YSYEKL. This CDR3 contains 16 residues. CDR3 in DNA: TGCGCCAGCAGCCGAGGGCCGGGGCGATCTGGAAACACCATATATTTT. This gives the protein CASSRGPGRSGNTIYF.

The chain combines TRBV2 with TRBJ2-7; unclear D gene. Trimming shortened V by 3 bases and J by 9 bases, and 15 bases separated the two germline ends. Germline CDR1 SNHLY, CDR2 FYNNEI. This CDR3 contains 13 residues. The CDR3: CASSDFSPVGQYF. The CDR3 nucleotides are TGTGCCAGCAGTGATTTCTCCCCCGTAGGGCAGTACTTC.

A few counts support this clonotype. V usage is TRBV15 and J usage is TRBJ2-1, with D perhaps given as TRBD1 or TRBD2 (5 bases each). CDR3 length: 15 residues. The V and J ends lost 0 bases and 9 bases respectively, with 15 bases between them. From germline, CDR1 is LNHNV and CDR2 YYDKDF (reference sequence). The CDR3, as DNA: TGTGCCACCAGCAGAGATTTGGGGGACCGGGGTGAGCAGTTCTTC. It translates to CATSRDLGDRGEQFF.

This clonotype was counted between two and nine times. The chain recombines TRBV7-9 with TRBJ1-1; 7 bases are shared with TRBD1. Trimming cost V 4 bases and J 5 bases; bases outside gene matches: 10. The CDR3 loop spans 15 amino acids. Germline assignment: CDR1 SEHNR and CDR2 FQNEAQ (reference sequence). CDR3 region: CASSSTRQGGTEAFF. The CDR3, as DNA: TGTGCCAGCAGCTCGACACGACAGGGCGGGACTGAAGCTTTCTTT.

There are a few counts of this clonotype. This rearrangement joins TRBV29-1 to TRBJ1-1; D perhaps matches TRBD1 (5 bases). The CDR3 runs to 12 residues. The ends were cut back, 6 bases at V and 8 bases at J, with 16 bases in the middle. In germline, CDR1 is SQVTM, CDR2 ANQGSEA. In DNA, the CDR3 is TGCAGCGTCCTCCGGGACCTGGGAGAAGCTTTCTTT. This encodes CSVLRDLGEAFF. The whole variable domain, remainder taken from reference TRBV29-1 and TRBJ1-1, is SAVISQKPSRDICQRGTSLTIQCQVDSQVTMMFWYRQQPGQSLTLIATANQGSEATYESGFVIDKFPISRPNLTFSTLTVSNMSPEDSSIYLCSVLRDLGEAFFGQGTRLTVV.

This chain connects TRBV12-3 or TRBV12-4 to TRBJ2-1; the D gene is possibly TRBD2 (5 bases). V lost 3 bases, J lost 8 bases, and 8 bases lay in between. This CDR3 is built from 12 residues. The chain's CDR3 is CASSLLRDEQFF. The CDR3 nucleotides read TGTGCCAGCAGTTTGCTGAGGGATGAGCAGTTCTTC.